This T cell receptor beta chain was recovered during a study of lymphopenia after photon versus proton radiotherapy. Assay used: immunoSEQ multiplex PCR; TCRdb lists only in-frame clones, some missing. The sample lists 89,000 or so clones, more than 70% seen once, with over 1.3% in the top ten. This material consisted of peripheral blood, taken from a patient treated with proton-based radiotherapy. This TCR came from a man between 60 and 75 years old with pancreatic cancer.

The CDR3 nucleotides are TGTGCCAGCAGCTGGGGCAGGGGGCGAGGAAATGGCTACACCTTC. As protein: CASSWGRGRGNGYTF. The chain is built from TRBV5-6 and TRBJ1-2, with 8 bases that match TRBD1. The CDR3 runs to 15 residues. V lost 3 bases and J lost 6; bases outside the gene matches: 10. Germline loops: CDR1 SGHDT, CDR2 YYEEEE.